The 26 T cell receptor beta chains presented below share a single source sample, sequenced in a study of blood T cell repertoires in COVID-19. Clones were read by immunoSEQ multiplex PCR, and TCRdb kept only the in-frame ones, dropping some. The data contain some 120,000 clones, 86% of them seen just once; the ten biggest clones take up 4% to 5.5%. The sample consisted of peripheral blood. These receptor sequences come from a man aged 35 to 55 with acute or convalescent COVID-19.

In DNA, the CDR3 is TGCGCCAGCAGCTTGGCCGGGGGGAGCAATCAGCCCCAGCATTTT. It yields the protein CASSLAGGSNQPQHF. The chain recombines TRBV5-1 with TRBJ1-5; tentative D call: TRBD1 (5 bases). The V gene lost 0 bases and the J gene lost 1 base, with 8 bases spanning the gap. This CDR3 is 15 amino acids long. Germline assignment: CDR1 SGHRS and CDR2 YFSETQ.

Only a few counts were recorded for this clone. The chain uses TRBV29-1 and TRBJ1-1; D is unclear. V dropped 0 bases and J dropped 5 bases, with 10 bases sitting between them. This CDR3 contains 13 residues. Germline V gene data show CDR1 as SQVTM and CDR2 as ANQGSEA. CDR3: CSVEDHGRTEAFF. The CDR3 DNA reads TGCAGCGTTGAAGATCACGGGAGGACTGAAGCTTTCTTT.

The V call is TRBV18, the J call TRBJ1-6, with 8 bases lining up with TRBD1. V was clipped by 6 bases and J by 7 bases; unmatched bases: 8. The V gene's germline CDR1 is KGHSH and CDR2 LQKENI. CDR3 size: 15 residues. CDR3 in amino acids: CASSRGTGNNSPLHF. DNA for the CDR3: TGTGCCAGCTCGCGAGGGACAGGCAACAATTCACCCCTCCACTTT.

The chain has TRBV7-9 and TRBJ1-5; a weak D match, TRBD1 (6 bases). Looked up from germline, CDR1 is SEHNR and CDR2 is FQNEAQ (reference sequence). V lost 4 bases and J 7 bases, leaving 11 bases between the germline ends. This CDR3 contains 13 residues. The CDR3 loop is CASSSTGNQPQHF. In nucleotides, the CDR3 is TGTGCCAGCAGCTCAACAGGGAACCAGCCCCAGCATTTT. The full variable domain, completed using reference TRBV7-9 and TRBJ1-5, is DTGVSQNPRHKITKRGQNVTFRCDPISEHNRLYWYRQTLGQGPEFLTYFQNEAQLEKSRLLSDRFSAERPKGSFSTLEIQRTEQGDSAMYLCASSSTGNQPQHFGDGTRLSIL.

V usage is TRBV6-5 and J usage is TRBJ2-3; no reliable D call. Per the germline V gene, CDR1 is MNHEY and CDR2 is SVGAGI. The germline V and J ends were trimmed by 8 bases and 5 bases, with 8 bases remaining between them. The CDR3 loop spans 11 amino acids. CDR3 nucleotides: TGTGCCAGCGGCCGCATAGATACGCAGTATTTT. It is translated as CASGRIDTQYF.

V and J are TRBV30 and TRBJ1-3; D possibly corresponds to TRBD1 (5 bases). CDR3 length: 14 residues. V was shortened by 3 bases and J by 0 bases, with 9 bases between the two germline ends. Germline CDR1 reads GTSNPN; CDR2 reads SVGIG (reference sequence). In DNA form, the CDR3 reads TGTGCCTGGAGCCAGGGAGGCTCTGGAAACACCATATATTTT. Residues: CAWSQGGSGNTIYF.

J is TRBJ2-7 and V is TRBV9; maybe TRBD2 (6 bases). CDR3 length: 13 amino acids. The germline gives CDR1 SGDLS, CDR2 YYNGEE. V lost 4 bases to trimming and J lost 1 base, with 9 bases between them. As DNA, the CDR3 is TGTGCCAGCAGCTCCGGAGGGTCCTACGAGCAGTACTTC. This codes for CASSSGGSYEQYF.

The genes are TRBV3-1 (or the pseudogene TRBV3-2) and TRBJ2-4; no definite D call. Trimming pared 2 bases from V and 4 bases from J, leaving 12 bases between. This CDR3 is 15 amino acids long. The germline CDR1 and CDR2 sequences are LGHDT and YNNKEL (reference sequence). The CDR3 here is CASSQPKEAKNIQYF. In nucleotides, the CDR3 is TGTGCCAGCAGCCAACCTAAAGAGGCGAAAAACATTCAGTACTTC.

The CDR3 loop is CASSNVANTGELFF. In nucleotides, the CDR3 is TGTGCCAGCTCAAATGTCGCGAACACCGGGGAGCTGTTTTTT. The genes are TRBV18 and TRBJ2-2, with D unresolved. Trimming shortened V by 5 bases and J by 0 bases, and 7 bases separated the two germline ends. Germline V gene data show CDR1 as KGHSH and CDR2 as LQKENI. The CDR3 contains 14 residues.

This clone was seen only once. The chain is built from TRBV12-3 or TRBV12-4 and TRBJ1-5, with D perhaps TRBD1 (5 bases). The CDR3 totals 13 residues. V gave up 5 bases and J gave up 1 base, with 6 bases separating them. For the CDR3, the DNA is TGTGCCAGCAGTAGACAGAGCAATCAGCCCCAGCATTTT. Its protein product is CASSRQSNQPQHF.

The rearrangement links TRBV9 to TRBJ1-4, with TRBD1 matching over 7 bases. Germline V gene data show CDR1 as SGDLS and CDR2 as YYNGEE. V shed 4 bases, J shed 0 bases, and the junction held 6 bases outside the gene matches. This CDR3 spans 16 amino acids. Here the CDR3 reads CASSPGTVATNEKLFF. The CDR3 nucleotides are TGTGCCAGCAGCCCCGGGACAGTTGCAACTAATGAAAAACTGTTTTTT. Using reference TRBV9 and TRBJ1-4 for the parts outside the CDR3, the full variable domain is DSGVTQTPKHLITATGQRVTLRCSPRSGDLSVYWYQQSLDQGLQFLIQYYNGEERAKGNILERFSAQQFPDLHSELNLSSLELGDSALYFCASSPGTVATNEKLFFGSGTQLSVL.

V gene TRBV5-1 combines with J gene TRBJ2-2; 8 positions match TRBD1. This CDR3 spans 15 amino acids. Germline lookup yields CDR1 SGHRS and CDR2 YFSETQ. Trimming took 4 bases from V and 4 from J; bases not matched to a gene: 6. As DNA, the CDR3 is TGCGCCAGCAGCAAGGACAGGGCCGGCACCGGGGAGCTGTTTTTT. Protein product: CASSKDRAGTGELFF. The full variable domain, in which reference TRBV5-1 and TRBJ2-2 provide the parts outside the CDR3, is KAGVTQTPRYLIKTRGQQVTLSCSPISGHRSVSWYQQTPGQGLQFLFEYFSETQRNKGNFPGRFSGRQFSNSRSEMNVSTLELGDSALYLCASSKDRAGTGELFFGEGSRLTVL.

The chain links TRBV7-2 to TRBJ1-1, with TRBD1 as a possible D gene (6 bases). Germline-derived CDR1 and CDR2 are SGHTA and FQGNSA. The CDR3 consists of 15 residues. Trimming pared 1 base from V and 2 bases from J, leaving 11 bases between. CDR3 protein: CASSLGGLINTEAFF. DNA for the CDR3: TGTGCCAGCAGCTTAGGGGGGCTGATAAACACTGAAGCTTTCTTT.

V gene TRBV5-1 combines with J gene TRBJ2-2, with 7 positions matching TRBD2. J was trimmed by 0 bases and V by 2 bases; bases with no gene match: 1. Germline V gene lookup returns CDR1 SGHRS and CDR2 YFSETQ. The CDR3 is made up of 15 amino acids. The DNA of the CDR3 is TGCGCCAGCAGCTTCGGACTAGCGAACACCGGGGAGCTGTTTTTT. This codes for CASSFGLANTGELFF. The entire variable domain, with the rest obtained from reference TRBV5-1 and TRBJ2-2, is as follows: KAGVTQTPRYLIKTRGQQVTLSCSPISGHRSVSWYQQTPGQGLQFLFEYFSETQRNKGNFPGRFSGRQFSNSRSEMNVSTLELGDSALYLCASSFGLANTGELFFGEGSRLTVL.

The chain has TRBV7-8 and TRBJ1-4; possible D gene TRBD1, 5 bases. Germline CDR1 SGHVS, CDR2 FQNEAQ. There are 15 residues in the CDR3. V was cut by 4 bases and J by 4 bases, with 13 bases left in between. CDR3 residues: CASSSTGGDNEKLFF. In DNA form, the CDR3 reads TGTGCCAGCAGCTCCACGGGAGGGGATAATGAAAAACTGTTTTTT.

The gene calls are TRBV30 and TRBJ2-1; 7 nucleotides line up with TRBD2. The CDR3 is 16 residues long. Per germline, CDR1 GTSNPN and CDR2 SVGIG (reference sequence). V was pared by 0 bases and J by 2 bases, with 7 bases of the junction left unmatched. CDR3 in amino acids: CAWSVGLAETYNEQFF. The CDR3 region has the DNA TGTGCCTGGAGTGTAGGGCTAGCGGAGACCTACAATGAGCAGTTCTTC.

V and J are TRBV24-1 and TRBJ1-5; D is possibly TRBD1 (5 bases). The CDR3 consists of 14 residues. CDR1 and CDR2 (germline): KGHDR, SFDVKD. Trimming cost V 4 bases and J 1 base, with 7 bases left between them. This chain's CDR3 is CATSEPGSNQPQHF. The CDR3 DNA reads TGTGCCACCAGTGAGCCAGGGAGCAATCAGCCCCAGCATTTT.

In this sample, this clone turned up many times. This chain links TRBV7-9 with TRBJ2-7; 9 bases agree with TRBD2. The CDR3 loop spans 14 amino acids. Germline loops: CDR1 SEHNR, CDR2 FQNEAQ (reference sequence). V lost 0 bases to trimming and J lost 7 bases; unmatched junction nucleotides: 4. The CDR3 DNA is TGTGCCAGCAGCTTAGCTAGCGGGAGTTTTGAGCAGTACTTC. It yields the protein CASSLASGSFEQYF.

The gene calls are TRBV3-1 (or the pseudogene TRBV3-2) and TRBJ1-2, with D hard to call. V was shortened by 1 base and J by 7 bases, with 4 bases between the two germline ends. The CDR3 runs to 11 residues. Germline loops: CDR1 LGHDT, CDR2 YNNKEL (reference sequence). In DNA, the CDR3 is TGTGCCAGCAGCCAAGGGGCTGGCTACACCTTC. Amino acids: CASSQGAGYTF.

The rearrangement joins TRBV5-6 to TRBJ1-2, with D maybe TRBD1 (6 bases). Germline loops: CDR1 SGHDT, CDR2 YYEEEE. This CDR3 has 15 amino acids. The V gene lost 1 base and the J gene lost 4 bases, with 14 bases spanning the gap. CDR3 residues: CASSLSGVWTYGYTF. The CDR3 nucleotides read TGTGCCAGCAGCTTGTCAGGGGTGTGGACCTATGGCTACACCTTC. The full variable domain, with the rest looked up from reference TRBV5-6 and TRBJ1-2, is DAGVTQSPTHLIKTRGQQVTLRCSPKSGHDTVSWYQQALGQGPQFIFQYYEEEERQRGNFPDRFSGHQFPNYSSELNVNALLLGDSALYLCASSLSGVWTYGYTFGSGTRLTVV.

The rearrangement links TRBV6-1 to TRBJ2-1, with unresolved D. The CDR3 loop spans 16 amino acids. V was pared by 4 bases and J by 7 bases, with 20 bases between. Germline V gives CDR1 MNHNS, CDR2 SASEGT. The CDR3 reads CASSGLSSVVGNEQFF. The CDR3 DNA reads TGTGCCAGCAGTGGGCTTTCGAGCGTCGTCGGGAATGAGCAGTTCTTC.

This chain joins TRBV7-2 and TRBJ2-3; TRBD1 agrees at 8 bases. CDR3 size: 15 residues. J gave up 6 bases and V 5 bases, and 10 bases lay outside the gene matches. The germline CDR1 and CDR2 sequences are SGHTA and FQGNSA. The CDR3 spells CASSPQGAMADTQYF. The CDR3 DNA sequence: TGTGCCAGCAGCCCCCAGGGGGCTATGGCCGATACGCAGTATTTT.

The J gene is TRBJ2-2, the V gene TRBV18; D call uncertain. The CDR3 sequence is 16 residues long. Germline lookup yields CDR1 KGHSH and CDR2 LQKENI. V was trimmed by 2 bases and J by 4 bases, leaving 14 bases between them. The CDR3 spells CASSPITPRSTGELFF. DNA for the CDR3: TGTGCCAGCTCACCAATAACCCCGAGGTCCACCGGGGAGCTGTTTTTT. The full variable domain, completed using reference TRBV18 and TRBJ2-2, is NAGVMQNPRHLVRRRGQEARLRCSPMKGHSHVYWYRQLPEEGLKFMVYLQKENIIDESGMPKERFSAEFPKEGPSILRIQQVVRGDSAAYFCASSPITPRSTGELFFGEGSRLTVL.

The table lists this clone with a count of one. V is TRBV2 and J is TRBJ2-7; tentative D call: TRBD2 (7 bases). CDR3 length equals 14 residues. Between the trimmed V and J ends, which lost 6 bases and 0 bases, there was a span of 12 bases. Per germline, CDR1 SNHLY and CDR2 FYNNEI. CDR3 nucleotide sequence: TGTGCCAGCAGACAGGGAGGGAGCTCCTACGAGCAGTACTTC. Translating gives CASRQGGSSYEQYF.

V is TRBV4-2 and J is TRBJ1-6, with a weak D call TRBD1 (5 bases). The V end was cut by 3 bases, the J end by 8 bases, with 14 bases between. Germline loops: CDR1 LGHNA, CDR2 YNFKEQ. The CDR3 extends over 15 amino acids. The CDR3 sequence: CASSHYGGSDSPLHF. CDR3 sequence (DNA): TGTGCCAGCAGCCATTATGGGGGGTCTGATTCACCCCTCCACTTT.

This rearrangement joins TRBV7-3 to TRBJ1-1, with 7 bases matching TRBD1. The CDR3 covers 15 residues. Germline CDR1 SGHTA, CDR2 FQGTGA. V lost 0 bases and J lost 3; bases outside the gene matches: 4. The CDR3 region is CASSLTLGGYTEAFF. The CDR3 bases are TGTGCCAGCAGCTTAACGTTAGGGGGCTACACTGAAGCTTTCTTT.